This TCR beta chain emerged from a study of T cells in Graves' hyperthyroidism and ophthalmopathy. This clonotype came up a few times. The TCR beta CDR3 regions underwent amplification using RNA transcripts as the source. First-round RT-PCR with HTBI primers amplified the TCR CDR3 region. MiXCR, applied by TCRdb to the multiplex PCR reads, yields one record per CDR3 protein. This table holds about 570,000 distinct CDR3 sequences, 12% to 15% found once. V was cut by 0 bases and J by 0 bases, with 8 bases left in between. The germline V gene encodes CDR1 MNHEY and CDR2 SVGAGI. The CDR3 is 16 amino acids.

The TCR originated in a middle-aged woman with Graves' hyperthyroidism. This rearrangement joins TRBV6-5 to TRBJ1-4; D is perhaps TRBD1 (5 bases). Material: blood. CDR3 nucleotides: TGTGCCAGCAGTTACTCGCGGGGGGCAACTAATGAAAAACTGTTTTTT. Protein sequence: CASSYSRGATNEKLFF.